These T cell receptor beta chains were read from a single sample in a study of identical twins. TCRdb re-derived calls from the 5' RACE reads in MiXCR, one entry per CDR3 protein. This table has approximately 190,000 distinct CDR3 sequences, around a sixth appearing once. These data were likewise used in another study, on T cells expressing NK-cell markers.

Sample: CD8+ T cells sorted from blood. The receptors stem from a woman in her late teens or twenties in good health. Both conserved end residues are part of each CDR3. Each record gives: V gene, J gene, D gene, clone size, CDR3 protein, CDR3 DNA. The D gene is left open where the match is weak. Not all rows give a size; the values are once, few, many and, for expanded clones, a class.

>TRBV10-2|TRBJ2-1|TRBD2|.
CASTIPGTRKDEQFF
TGCGCCAGCACCATCCCCGGGACTAGGAAGGATGAGCAGTTCTTC
>TRBV20-1|TRBJ2-1|.|.
CSASQTTRSYNEQFF
TGCAGTGCTAGCCAGACTACTCGCTCCTACAATGAGCAGTTCTTC
>TRBV9|TRBJ2-7|.|few
CASSVGGELASYEQYF
TGTGCCAGCAGCGTAGGAGGTGAACTTGCGTCCTACGAGCAGTACTTC
>TRBV5-5|TRBJ2-1|.|few
CASSLEGLDYNEQFF
TGTGCCAGCAGCTTGGAAGGATTAGATTACAATGAGCAGTTCTTC
>TRBV4-1|TRBJ1-1|.|many
CASSQVVGGTEAFF
TGCGCCAGCAGCCAGGTTGTTGGGGGTACTGAAGCTTTCTTT
>TRBV9|TRBJ2-1|.|few
CASSVPPVNEQFF
TGTGCCAGCAGCGTACCCCCAGTCAATGAGCAGTTCTTC
>TRBV7-2|TRBJ1-2|.|few
CASSLALRRQQNYGYTF
TGTGCCAGCAGCTTAGCGCTAAGGAGGCAGCAAAACTATGGCTACACCTTC
>TRBV9|TRBJ2-1|TRBD1|few
CASSANRDRRDNEQFF
TGTGCCAGCAGCGCCAACCGGGACAGGCGGGACAATGAGCAGTTCTTC
>TRBV7-9|TRBJ1-2|.|.
CASGSLPNYGYTF
TGTGCCAGCGGGAGCCTTCCCAACTATGGCTACACCTTC
>TRBV6-1|TRBJ2-7|.|.
CASSPGTRPGNEQYF
TGTGCCAGCAGTCCAGGGACAAGACCAGGAAACGAGCAGTACTTC
>TRBV7-9|TRBJ2-7|TRBD1|.
CASSYKTGGGEQYF
TGTGCCAGCAGCTATAAGACAGGGGGAGGCGAGCAGTACTTC
>TRBV7-7|TRBJ2-2|TRBD2|many
CASSFGSGMHTGELFF
TGTGCCAGCAGCTTCGGAAGCGGGATGCACACCGGGGAGCTGTTTTTT
>TRBV4-1|TRBJ2-7|.|.
CASSHKAGYYEQYF
TGCGCCAGCAGCCACAAAGCGGGCTATTACGAGCAGTACTTC
>TRBV7-2|TRBJ2-7|TRBD2|few
CASSFGTSGGYEQYF
TGTGCCAGCAGCTTCGGGACTAGCGGAGGCTACGAGCAGTACTTC
>TRBV29-1|TRBJ2-4|TRBD2|few
CSCIDLAGGLNIQYF
TGCAGCTGCATTGACCTTGCGGGGGGGTTGAACATTCAGTACTTC
>TRBV25-1|TRBJ2-7|.|.
CASSGDYEQYF
TGTGCCAGCAGTGGAGACTACGAGCAGTACTTC
>TRBV7-9|TRBJ2-3|.|few
CASSFLGDTQYF
TGTGCCAGCAGCTTTCTCGGAGATACGCAGTATTTT
>TRBV5-1|TRBJ1-5|TRBD1|few
CASSLSVGQVNQPQHF
TGCGCCAGCAGCTTGTCGGTGGGACAGGTAAATCAGCCCCAGCATTTT
>TRBV14|TRBJ2-1|.|.
CASSQENYNEQFF
TGTGCCAGCAGCCAGGAAAACTACAATGAGCAGTTCTTC
>TRBV24-1|TRBJ2-7|.|few
CATSDAWQYF
TGTGCCACCTCGGATGCGTGGCAGTACTTC
>TRBV5-1|TRBJ2-7|.|many
CASSGGYEQYF
TGCGCCAGCAGCGGCGGCTACGAGCAGTACTTC
>TRBV4-3|TRBJ1-4|.|.
CASSQEFGREKLFF
TGCGCCAGCAGCCAAGAGTTTGGGAGGGAGAAACTGTTTTTT
>TRBV20-1|TRBJ2-5|TRBD2|few
CSAREEGSGVGETQYF
TGCAGTGCTAGAGAGGAGGGTAGCGGGGTCGGAGAGACCCAGTACTTC
>TRBV7-9|TRBJ2-1|.|few
CASSPGTLIGDEQFF
TGTGCCAGCAGCCCCGGGACGCTAATTGGGGATGAGCAGTTCTTC
>TRBV6-2/TRBV6-3|TRBJ2-5|.|few
CASSVYQETQYF
TGTGCCAGCAGCGTGTACCAAGAGACCCAGTACTTC
>TRBV21-1|TRBJ1-2|.|.
CASSKAKLTGILWGYTF
TGTGCCAGCAGCAAAGCTAAGTTGACAGGGATCCTCTGGGGCTACACCTTC
>TRBV6-1|TRBJ2-7|.|few
CASGQDEQYF
TGTGCCAGCGGCCAGGACGAGCAGTACTTC
>TRBV7-9|TRBJ2-3|.|.
CASSLGLVSTDTQYF
TGTGCCAGCAGCTTAGGCCTAGTTAGCACAGATACGCAGTATTTT
>TRBV6-2/TRBV6-3|TRBJ2-3|TRBD2|few
CASSYRLMGEGLPSTDTQYF
TGTGCCAGCAGTTACCGTCTCATGGGGGAGGGCCTCCCCAGCACAGATACGCAGTATTTT
>TRBV7-9|TRBJ2-4|.|.
CASSGGVAPNIQYF
TGTGCCAGCAGCGGCGGGGTAGCACCAAACATTCAGTACTTC
>TRBV7-6|TRBJ2-7|TRBD2|few
CASSLQREAADEQYF
TGTGCCAGCAGCTTACAACGGGAGGCGGCAGACGAGCAGTACTTC
>TRBV20-1|TRBJ2-7|.|.
CSARDLRTASEQYF
TGCAGTGCTAGAGATCTGAGGACAGCCTCCGAGCAGTACTTC
>TRBV4-3|TRBJ2-6|.|.
CASSEARGANVLTF
TGCGCCAGCAGTGAGGCGCGCGGGGCCAACGTCCTGACTTTC
>TRBV11-2|TRBJ2-7|TRBD2|.
CASSLEGGSGYPYEQYF
TGTGCCAGCAGCTTAGAGGGGGGTAGCGGGTATCCCTACGAGCAGTACTTC
>TRBV7-2|TRBJ1-2|.|.
CASRRDIFYGYTF
TGTGCCAGCAGGCGGGACATTTTCTATGGCTACACCTTC
>TRBV9|TRBJ1-5|.|.
CASSVARRPQHF
TGTGCCAGCAGCGTCGCCCGGCGGCCCCAGCATTTT
>TRBV20-1|TRBJ2-5|.|.
CSARERTRWGETQYF
TGCAGTGCTAGAGAACGGACCCGGTGGGGCGAGACCCAGTACTTC